These 17 T cell receptor beta chains came from one sample sequenced in a study of human T cells and chemical hapten exposure. Someone pulled total RNA out of unfractionated whole blood. One entry per CDR3 protein results from TCRdb running MiXCR on the 5' RACE reads. This sample has 150,000 or so distinct CDR3 sequences, with about 4.3% found just once. These receptors all stem from a female donor in good health.

This clonotype has at least ten counts. The rearrangement uses TRBV6-1 and TRBJ1-1; the D gene is possibly TRBD1 (5 bases). The V gene lost 4 bases and the J gene lost 4 bases, with 13 bases spanning the gap. Germline loops: CDR1 MNHNS, CDR2 SASEGT. The CDR3 totals 14 residues. The CDR3 protein is CASSARVPFTEAFF. The CDR3 region has the DNA TGTGCCAGCAGTGCCAGGGTGCCCTTCACTGAAGCTTTCTTT.

Turning to this clonotype: One base away lies a much larger clone, so this may be a sequencing read error. The chain recombines TRBV12-3 or TRBV12-4 with TRBJ2-4, with a weak D call TRBD1 (6 bases). This CDR3 is 19 amino acids long. The CDR3, as DNA: TGTGCCAGCAGTTTTAGCTCAGGGGCGCGAAGAGGGGTCAAAAACATTCGGTACTTC. This codes for CASSFSSGARRGVKNIRYF.

This clonotype was seen many times. The chain has TRBV6-1 and TRBJ2-7; 10 bases are shared with TRBD1. The CDR3 length is 14 residues. The V gene end was trimmed by 2 bases and the J gene end by 3 bases; junction bases not matched to a gene: 1. CDR1 and CDR2 (germline): MNHNS, SASEGT. In DNA, the CDR3 is TGTGCCAGCAGTGAATGGGACAGGGGCTACGAGCAGTACTTC. This sequence encodes CASSEWDRGYEQYF.

V is TRBV12-3 or TRBV12-4 and J is TRBJ2-3, with D tentatively TRBD2 (7 bases). This CDR3 has 13 residues. V lost 6 bases, J lost 4 bases, and 11 bases lay in between. CDR3 residues: CASRWEGADTQYF. The CDR3 DNA reads TGTGCCAGCAGGTGGGAGGGGGCAGATACGCAGTATTTT.

This clonotype was detected ten times or more. As the CDR3 is not closed by the conserved phenylalanine or tryptophan, this likely results from a read error. It is unclear where the CDR3 begins or ends on the DNA, so no DNA is shown, and the CDR3 is as TCRdb lists it. The rearrangement uses TRBV20-1 and TRBJ2-1; TRBD1 is the table's D call and was not checked against the DNA. Germline V gene lookup returns CDR1 DFQATT and CDR2 SNEGSKA (reference sequence). The CDR3 spans 11 residues, counting both ends. CDR3 residues: CSATTGFHSTL.

In its sample, this clonotype was seen a few times. This chain joins TRBV20-1 and TRBJ1-1; D ambiguous. Trimming removed 6 bases from V and 11 bases from J, with 16 bases in between. From germline, CDR1 is DFQATT and CDR2 SNEGSKA (reference sequence). This CDR3 contains 11 residues. CDR3 sequence (DNA): TGCAGTGCCCCCCGGGCCACGGCTGCTTTCTTT. The encoded protein is CSAPRATAAFF.

On this clonotype: A single base separates this from a much larger clone, so it may be a read error. This chain connects TRBV12-3 or TRBV12-4 to TRBJ2-1, with D possibly being TRBD2 (5 bases). V lost 4 bases and J lost 6, with 10 bases in between. This CDR3 contains 13 residues. This chain's CDR3 is CASSSRGPNEQFF. The CDR3 DNA reads TGTGCCAGCAGTTCAAGAGGGCCCAATGAGCAGTTCTTC.

This clonotype occurred a few times. J is TRBJ1-5 and V is TRBV12-3 or TRBV12-4, with TRBD1 identical over 7 bases. The CDR3 runs 14 residues. V shed 5 bases and J 3 bases; nucleotides not matched to a gene: 4. The CDR3 DNA reads TGTGCCAGCAGTACAGGGGCCTTCAATCAGCCCCAGCATTTT. It encodes CASSTGAFNQPQHF.

The rearrangement joins TRBV2 to TRBJ2-2, with TRBD2 matching over 7 bases. The CDR3 sequence is 15 residues long. The V segment lost 5 bases and the J segment 4 bases; nucleotides outside the gene matches: 7. Looked up from germline, CDR1 is SNHLY and CDR2 is FYNNEI. The CDR3 bases are TGTGCCAGCAGTAGGAGCGGGACCCTCACCGGGGAGCTGTTTTTT. Residues: CASSRSGTLTGELFF.

This clonotype was detected ten times or more. CDR3 DNA sequence: TGTGCCAGTATGGCTGGGACTAGCGGGGCTCTGACCCAGTACTTC. Protein: CASMAGTSGALTQYF. V usage is TRBV19 and J usage is TRBJ2-5, with TRBD2 matching 13 bases. Germline CDR1 LNHDA, CDR2 SQIVND (reference sequence). The J segment lost 7 bases and the V segment lost 7 bases, leaving 9 bases of the junction unmatched. The CDR3 loop spans 15 amino acids.

This clonotype was observed at least ten times. The CDR3 sequence: CASSFAPGNEQFF. For the CDR3, the DNA is TGTGCCAGCAGTTTCGCCCCAGGGAATGAGCAGTTCTTC. The rearrangement uses TRBV28 and TRBJ2-1; a possible D gene is TRBD1 (5 bases). Per the germline V gene, CDR1 is MDHEN and CDR2 is SYDVKM. The CDR3 runs to 13 residues. V dropped 3 bases and J dropped 7 bases, with 10 bases sitting between them.

This clonotype was recorded at least ten times. The chain joins TRBV6-6 to TRBJ2-7; TRBD1 agrees at 8 bases. The germline V gene has CDR1 MNHNY and CDR2 SVGAGI (reference sequence). This CDR3 region has 15 residues. The trim removed 5 bases at V and 2 bases at J, leaving 8 bases unmatched. The CDR3 DNA sequence: TGTGCCAGCAGTAACAGGGGGGCGCTTACCTACGAGCAGTACTTC. Encoded protein: CASSNRGALTYEQYF.

The sample holds many counts of this clonotype. This CDR3 reads CASSVAPFFDSEAFF. CDR3 sequence (DNA): TGTGCCAGCAGCGTAGCCCCATTTTTCGACTCAGAAGCTTTCTTT. This chain joins TRBV9 and TRBJ1-1; D not resolved. The germline V gene encodes CDR1 SGDLS and CDR2 YYNGEE. V lost 0 bases, J lost 8 bases, and 17 bases lay in between. This CDR3 has 15 residues.

At least ten counts were recorded for this clonotype. This chain connects TRBV4-2 to TRBJ1-4; TRBD1 aligns across 12 bases. The CDR3 contains 17 residues. Germline V gene data show CDR1 as LGHNA and CDR2 as YNFKEQ. J was trimmed by 7 bases and V by 5 bases; bases with no gene match: 11. CDR3 sequence (DNA): TGTGCCAGCAGCAAACGGGACAGGGGGCTAAGGGGTGAAAAACTGTTTTTT. Translated, it gives CASSKRDRGLRGEKLFF.

This clonotype was observed many times. The rearrangement links TRBV20-1 to TRBJ2-4; tentatively, D is TRBD1 (6 bases). The germline V and J ends were trimmed by 5 bases and 1 base, with 12 bases remaining between them. CDR1 and CDR2 from the germline V gene are DFQATT and SNEGSKA (reference sequence). CDR3 length equals 14 residues. The CDR3 spells CSARSQGAKNIQYF. CDR3 DNA: TGCAGTGCTCGCTCCCAGGGGGCCAAAAACATTCAGTACTTC.

The table lists this clonotype with many counts. The chain employs TRBV28 and TRBJ2-7; 7 bases align to TRBD1. Germline CDR1 MDHEN, CDR2 SYDVKM. Losses at the gene ends were 11 bases for V and 6 bases for J; bases not matched to a gene: 13. This CDR3 is 13 amino acids long. The CDR3: CAGKGTATSEQYF. CDR3 in DNA: TGTGCCGGAAAGGGGACAGCTACGAGCGAGCAGTACTTC.

The rearrangement joins TRBV2 to TRBJ2-2, with D possibly TRBD1 on 6 matching bases. Per germline, CDR1 SNHLY and CDR2 FYNNEI. The CDR3 totals 15 residues. V dropped 4 bases and J dropped 5 bases, with 14 bases sitting between them. CDR3 sequence (DNA): TGTGCCAGCAGTGGCCAGAGACAGGCGACCGGGGAGCTGTTTTTT. Encoded protein: CASSGQRQATGELFF.